The clone carrying this T cell receptor beta chain was seen a handful of times. Its antigen is currently unknown. CDR1 is SGHAT and CDR2 is FQNNGV in the germline V gene. CDR3 length equals 13 residues. The ends were cut back, 5 bases at V and 4 bases at J, with 11 bases in the middle. MiXCR, applied by TCRdb to the 5' RACE reads, yields one record per CDR3 protein. In the table there are fewer than 250,000 distinct CDR3 sequences, roughly 27% of which are singletons. The source of the sample is a study of T-cell memory formation after mild COVID-19. Across the study: Clustering of TCRs was largely donor specific.

Notes on the study in general: CD4/CD8 balance characterized clones contracting day 15 to 85, and CD4+ skew characterized later expanders.

The sample taken for sequencing was PBMCs or a T cell subset sorted from them (not recorded which). The receptor was isolated from an adult woman who had mild COVID-19 (a few samples of this study predate the infection). Cell type and time point are not known. The V call is TRBV11-2, the J call TRBJ1-2; tentatively, D is TRBD1 (5 bases). This CDR3 is CASSEGKFYGYTF. The CDR3, as DNA: TGTGCCAGCAGCGAGGGGAAGTTCTATGGCTACACCTTC.